This TCR beta chain derives from a study of OX40 agonist ivuxolimab in advanced cancers. Systemic immunosuppression or autoimmune disease history was grounds to exclude patients. Repertoires were generated with immunoSEQ multiplex PCR, while TCRdb's copy carries only in-frame clones and drops some. The data hold about 60,000 clones, with more than 70% observed a single time. This CDR3 spans 10 amino acids. The germline V gene has CDR1 GTSNPN and CDR2 SVGIG (reference sequence). The germline V and J ends were trimmed by 4 bases and 6 bases, with 6 bases remaining between them. The sequencing used CD4+ or CD8+ T cells sorted from blood, collected in a trial of the OX40 agonist ivuxolimab. The chain links TRBV30 to TRBJ1-2; no definite D call. The origin of this receptor is an adult with an advanced solid tumor such as melanoma, head and neck, liver or kidney cancer. The CDR3 DNA reads as TGTGCCTGGAATGGCAATGGCTACACCTTC. Translated, it gives CAWNGNGYTF.